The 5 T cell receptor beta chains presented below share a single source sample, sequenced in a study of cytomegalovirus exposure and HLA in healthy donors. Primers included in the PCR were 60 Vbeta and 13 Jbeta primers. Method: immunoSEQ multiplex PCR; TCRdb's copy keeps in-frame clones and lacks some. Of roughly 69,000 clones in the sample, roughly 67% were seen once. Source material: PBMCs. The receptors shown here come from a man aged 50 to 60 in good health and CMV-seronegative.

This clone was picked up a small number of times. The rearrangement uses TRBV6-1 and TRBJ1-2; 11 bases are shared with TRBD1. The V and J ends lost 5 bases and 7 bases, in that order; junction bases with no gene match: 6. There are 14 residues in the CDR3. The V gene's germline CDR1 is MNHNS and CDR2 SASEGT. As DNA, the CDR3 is TGTGCCAGCAGTCCGGGACAGGGGGGAGTTGGCTACACCTTC. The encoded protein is CASSPGQGGVGYTF.

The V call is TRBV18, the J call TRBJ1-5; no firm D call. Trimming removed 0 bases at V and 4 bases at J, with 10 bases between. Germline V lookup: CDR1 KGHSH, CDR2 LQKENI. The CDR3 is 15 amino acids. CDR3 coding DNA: TGTGCCAGCTCACCACCGGGGAGTGCTAATCAGCCCCAGCATTTT. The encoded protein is CASSPPGSANQPQHF.

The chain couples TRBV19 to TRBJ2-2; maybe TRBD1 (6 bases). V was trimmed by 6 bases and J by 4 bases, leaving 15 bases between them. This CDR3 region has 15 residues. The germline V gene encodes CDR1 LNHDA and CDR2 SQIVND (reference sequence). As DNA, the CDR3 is TGTGCCAGTAGGATCTGGACAGTGGGCACCGGGGAGCTGTTTTTT. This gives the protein CASRIWTVGTGELFF.

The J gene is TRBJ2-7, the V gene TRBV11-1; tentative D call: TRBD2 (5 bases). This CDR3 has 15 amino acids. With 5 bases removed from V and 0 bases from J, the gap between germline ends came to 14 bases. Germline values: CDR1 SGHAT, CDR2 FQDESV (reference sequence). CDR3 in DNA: TGTGCCAGCAGCCCAATGGTAGGACTCTCCTACGAGCAGTACTTC. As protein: CASSPMVGLSYEQYF.

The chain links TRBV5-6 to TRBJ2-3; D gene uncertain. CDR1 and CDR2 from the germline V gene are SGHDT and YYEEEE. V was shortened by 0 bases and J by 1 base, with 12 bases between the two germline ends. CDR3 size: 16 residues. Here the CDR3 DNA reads TGTGCCAGCAGCTTGGGGCGACATCTCGGCACAGATACGCAGTATTTT. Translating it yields CASSLGRHLGTDTQYF.